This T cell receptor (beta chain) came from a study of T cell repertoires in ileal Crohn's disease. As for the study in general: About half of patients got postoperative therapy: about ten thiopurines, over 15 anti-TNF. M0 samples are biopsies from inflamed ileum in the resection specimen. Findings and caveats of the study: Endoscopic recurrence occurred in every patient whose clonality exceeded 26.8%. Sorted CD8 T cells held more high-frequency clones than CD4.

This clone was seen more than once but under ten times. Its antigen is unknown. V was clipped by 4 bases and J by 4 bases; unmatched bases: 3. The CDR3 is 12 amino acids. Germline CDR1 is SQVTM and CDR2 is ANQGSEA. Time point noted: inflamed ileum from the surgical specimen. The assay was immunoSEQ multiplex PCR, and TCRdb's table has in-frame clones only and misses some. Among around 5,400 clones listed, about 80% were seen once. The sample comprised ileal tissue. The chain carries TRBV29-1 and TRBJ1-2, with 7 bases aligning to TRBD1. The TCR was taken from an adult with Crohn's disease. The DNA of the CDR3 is TGCAGCGTTGTGGGGACAGCCTATGGCTACACCTTC. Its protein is CSVVGTAYGYTF.